Listed below are T cell receptor beta chains from one sample, sequenced in a study of T cells in Graves' hyperthyroidism and ophthalmopathy. TCRdb independently ran MiXCR on the multiplex PCR reads; one entry per CDR3 protein. The repertoire consists of about 290,000 distinct CDR3 sequences, with roughly an eighth occurring once and the leading ten covering 6.5% to 10%. Source material: blood. Receptor source: a middle-aged woman with Graves' hyperthyroidism. CDR3s include the opening cysteine and the closing phenylalanine or tryptophan. A D gene is named only where the DNA matches it firmly. Clone size is given for some rows only: seen once, a few or many times, or a class if the clone is expanded.

d_call: TRBD2
j_call: TRBJ2-3
v_call: TRBV5-6
clone_size: .
cdr3_aa: CASRGIAGASDTQYF
cdr3_nt: TGTGCCAGCAGGGGAATAGCGGGAGCTTCTGATACGCAGTATTTT

d_call: .
j_call: TRBJ2-5
v_call: TRBV2
clone_size: many
cdr3_aa: CASSEAHRDGQETQYF
cdr3_nt: TGTGCCAGCAGTGAAGCGCATAGGGACGGCCAAGAGACCCAGTACTTC

d_call: .
j_call: TRBJ2-5
v_call: TRBV10-3
clone_size: many
cdr3_aa: CAISSTGEETQYF
cdr3_nt: TGTGCCATCAGTTCGACAGGTGAAGAGACCCAGTACTTC

d_call: TRBD2
j_call: TRBJ2-5
v_call: TRBV10-3
clone_size: few
cdr3_aa: CATGTSGSRETQYF
cdr3_nt: TGTGCCACCGGGACTAGCGGGAGCCGAGAGACCCAGTACTTC

d_call: .
j_call: TRBJ2-1
v_call: TRBV20-1
clone_size: many
cdr3_aa: CSALPPSRGGNEQFF
cdr3_nt: TGCAGTGCTCTCCCCCCTTCGAGAGGGGGCAATGAGCAGTTCTTC

d_call: TRBD1
j_call: TRBJ1-2
v_call: TRBV13
clone_size: many
cdr3_aa: CASSLDRERGYTF
cdr3_nt: TGTGCCAGCAGCCTAGACAGGGAGCGTGGCTACACCTTC

d_call: .
j_call: TRBJ1-6
v_call: TRBV6-2/TRBV6-3
clone_size: .
cdr3_aa: CAGSYSSLADSPLHF
cdr3_nt: TGTGCCGGCAGTTACTCGAGTCTCGCCGATTCACCCCTCCACTTT

d_call: TRBD2
j_call: TRBJ2-5
v_call: TRBV5-4
clone_size: many
cdr3_aa: CASSPGGSGGGTQYF
cdr3_nt: TGTGCCAGCAGCCCTGGTGGCTCGGGCGGGGGGACCCAGTACTTC

d_call: .
j_call: TRBJ2-2
v_call: TRBV28
clone_size: many
cdr3_aa: CASSGTVTGELFF
cdr3_nt: TGTGCCAGCAGCGGGACGGTAACCGGGGAGCTGTTTTTT

d_call: .
j_call: TRBJ2-7
v_call: TRBV19
clone_size: many
cdr3_aa: CASSVTVNYEQYF
cdr3_nt: TGTGCCAGTAGTGTGACAGTTAATTACGAGCAGTACTTC

d_call: TRBD2
j_call: TRBJ2-3
v_call: TRBV6-2/TRBV6-3
clone_size: few
cdr3_aa: CASSTTRGAGDTDTQYF
cdr3_nt: TGTGCCAGCAGTACCACGCGAGGGGCGGGAGACACAGATACGCAGTATTTT

d_call: .
j_call: TRBJ2-1
v_call: TRBV27
clone_size: many
cdr3_aa: CASSRDLDSSYNEQFF
cdr3_nt: TGTGCCAGCAGTCGGGACCTCGATAGCTCCTACAATGAGCAGTTCTTC

d_call: TRBD2
j_call: TRBJ2-7
v_call: TRBV5-1
clone_size: .
cdr3_aa: CASSLVAGGDEQYF
cdr3_nt: TGCGCCAGCAGCTTGGTTGCGGGAGGTGACGAGCAGTACTTC

d_call: .
j_call: TRBJ1-4
v_call: TRBV15
clone_size: .
cdr3_aa: CATSRGNNEKLFF
cdr3_nt: TGTGCCACCAGCCGGGGTAACAATGAAAAACTGTTTTTT

d_call: TRBD2
j_call: TRBJ2-5
v_call: TRBV6-5
clone_size: many
cdr3_aa: CASSYSGLAGGQETQYF
cdr3_nt: TGTGCCAGCAGTTACTCCGGGTTAGCGGGTGGCCAAGAGACCCAGTACTTC

d_call: TRBD1
j_call: TRBJ1-6
v_call: TRBV7-8
clone_size: many
cdr3_aa: CASSRQGNYNSPLHF
cdr3_nt: TGTGCCAGCAGCAGACAGGGGAACTATAATTCACCCCTCCACTTT

d_call: TRBD1
j_call: TRBJ2-5
v_call: TRBV12-3/TRBV12-4
clone_size: .
cdr3_aa: CASSWDRFQETQYF
cdr3_nt: TGTGCCAGCAGTTGGGACAGGTTCCAAGAGACCCAGTACTTC

d_call: .
j_call: TRBJ1-2
v_call: TRBV28
clone_size: many
cdr3_aa: CASSFPTVPYGYTF
cdr3_nt: TGTGCCAGCAGTTTTCCGACAGTACCCTATGGCTACACCTTC

d_call: .
j_call: TRBJ2-3
v_call: TRBV6-1
clone_size: many
cdr3_aa: CASSRSWGTDTQYF
cdr3_nt: TGTGCCAGCAGCCGTAGCTGGGGCACAGATACGCAGTATTTT

d_call: TRBD2
j_call: TRBJ2-1
v_call: TRBV27
clone_size: many
cdr3_aa: CASSLSSLAGVGEQFF
cdr3_nt: TGTGCCAGCAGTTTATCCTCTCTAGCGGGAGTGGGGGAGCAGTTCTTC

d_call: .
j_call: TRBJ2-7
v_call: TRBV5-8
clone_size: many
cdr3_aa: CASSFRSERGYDQYF
cdr3_nt: TGTGCCAGCAGCTTTCGGAGTGAGCGAGGTTACGATCAGTACTTC

d_call: .
j_call: TRBJ1-1
v_call: TRBV20-1
clone_size: many
cdr3_aa: CSARFLDTEAFF
cdr3_nt: TGCAGTGCTAGATTTCTCGACACTGAAGCTTTCTTT

d_call: .
j_call: TRBJ2-1
v_call: TRBV9
clone_size: .
cdr3_aa: CASSEGTNEQFF
cdr3_nt: TGTGCCAGCAGCGAGGGGACCAATGAGCAGTTCTTC

d_call: TRBD2
j_call: TRBJ2-7
v_call: TRBV6-1
clone_size: many
cdr3_aa: CASAPGLYYEQYF
cdr3_nt: TGTGCCAGCGCCCCGGGACTATATTACGAGCAGTACTTC

d_call: .
j_call: TRBJ1-5
v_call: TRBV12-3/TRBV12-4
clone_size: many
cdr3_aa: CASSLAAGSGYQPQHF
cdr3_nt: TGTGCCAGCAGTTTAGCGGCAGGGTCTGGGTATCAGCCCCAGCATTTT

d_call: TRBD2
j_call: TRBJ2-3
v_call: TRBV9
clone_size: few
cdr3_aa: CASSVDPAGGIDTQYF
cdr3_nt: TGTGCCAGCAGCGTAGACCCAGCGGGAGGGATAGATACGCAGTATTTT

d_call: TRBD1
j_call: TRBJ2-2
v_call: TRBV6-1
clone_size: many
cdr3_aa: CASRSGTGGTGELFF
cdr3_nt: TGTGCCAGCAGGTCCGGGACAGGGGGCACCGGGGAGCTGTTTTTT

d_call: .
j_call: TRBJ1-6
v_call: TRBV6-1
clone_size: few
cdr3_aa: CATTRGDSPLHF
cdr3_nt: TGTGCCACTACGCGGGGCGACTCACCCCTCCACTTT

d_call: TRBD1
j_call: TRBJ2-7
v_call: TRBV3-1
clone_size: few
cdr3_aa: CASSPRQGYEQYF
cdr3_nt: TGTGCCAGCAGCCCGCGACAGGGCTACGAGCAGTACTTC

d_call: TRBD2
j_call: TRBJ2-1
v_call: TRBV6-1
clone_size: .
cdr3_aa: CASSHRTSGSNEQFF
cdr3_nt: TGTGCCAGCAGCCATAGGACTAGCGGGAGCAATGAGCAGTTCTTC

d_call: .
j_call: TRBJ2-7
v_call: TRBV5-1
clone_size: many
cdr3_aa: CASSLGTSEQYF
cdr3_nt: TGCGCCAGCAGCTTGGGTACTAGCGAGCAGTACTTC